This T cell receptor beta chain was sequenced in a study of early T cells in non-severe SARS-CoV-2 infection. About the study: Bulk RNA taken from unsorted whole blood was sequenced, leaving chains unpaired. Whole-study findings and limits: A preference for anti-spike CD8 responses marked VDJdb matching, which missed private and CD4 specificities.

Trimming cost V 3 bases and J 3 bases, with 9 bases left between them. The germline gives CDR1 SNHLY, CDR2 FYNNEI. This CDR3 spans 14 amino acids. Attached unique molecular identifiers marked individual cDNA molecules. Each CDR3 protein gets one entry after TCRdb re-called the 5' RACE reads with MiXCR. The sample includes approximately 34,000 distinct CDR3 sequences, approximately 5.1% of them seen just once. Comment on this clonotype: Its antigen is not identified.

The sequences come from whole blood, collected at baseline. The rearrangement links TRBV2 to TRBJ1-5; no reliable D call. The TCR sequence derives from an adult who was a healthcare worker with PCR-confirmed SARS-CoV-2 infection or an uninfected control (not recorded which). For the CDR3, the DNA is TGTGCCAGCAGTGAGGACGGTAACAATCAGCCCCAGCATTTT. Its translation: CASSEDGNNQPQHF. The whole variable domain, remainder taken from reference TRBV2 and TRBJ1-5, is EPEVTQTPSHQVTQMGQEVILRCVPISNHLYFYWYRQILGQKVEFLVSFYNNEISEKSEIFDDQFSVERPDGSNFTLKIRSTKLEDSAMYFCASSEDGNNQPQHFGDGTRLSIL.